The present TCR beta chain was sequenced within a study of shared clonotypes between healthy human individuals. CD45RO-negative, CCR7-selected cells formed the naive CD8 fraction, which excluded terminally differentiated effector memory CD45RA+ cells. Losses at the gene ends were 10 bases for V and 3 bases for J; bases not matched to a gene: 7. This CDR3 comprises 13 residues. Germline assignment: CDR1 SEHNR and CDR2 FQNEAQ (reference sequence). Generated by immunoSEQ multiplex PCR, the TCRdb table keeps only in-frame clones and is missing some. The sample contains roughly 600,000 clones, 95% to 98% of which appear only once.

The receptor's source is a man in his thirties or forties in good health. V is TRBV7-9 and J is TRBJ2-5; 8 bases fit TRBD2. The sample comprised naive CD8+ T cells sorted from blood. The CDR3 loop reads CAINSAGEETQYF. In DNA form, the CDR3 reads TGTGCCATCAATTCAGCGGGAGAAGAGACCCAGTACTTC.